One and the same sample provided the 16 T cell receptor beta chains below, sequenced in a study of identical twins. MiXCR, run by TCRdb on the 5' RACE reads, gives a single entry per CDR3 protein. The sample records 350,000 to 600,000 distinct CDR3 sequences, approximately 15% being singletons. The same specimen was also included in a second study, on yellow fever vaccine responses in identical twins.

Sequenced: CD4+ T cells sorted from blood. The receptors originated from a woman under 30 in good health.

This chain links TRBV29-1 with TRBJ2-3; perhaps TRBD2 as D (5 bases). Germline V gene sequence: CDR1 SQVTM, CDR2 ANQGSEA. V was clipped by 6 bases and J by 3 bases, with 13 bases between them. This CDR3 has 13 amino acids. The CDR3 sequence: CSVENPGTDTQYF. CDR3 DNA sequence: TGCAGCGTCGAGAATCCGGGGACAGATACGCAGTATTTT.

Worth noting for this clonotype: A read error may be the cause here, since a much bigger clone is one base away. J is TRBJ2-5 and V is TRBV6-5; D unclear. The germline gives CDR1 MNHEY, CDR2 SVGAGI. The CDR3 consists of 11 residues. Between the trimmed V and J ends, which lost 2 bases and 7 bases, there was a span of 5 bases. The CDR3 DNA is TGTGCCAGCAGTTACATGGGGACCCAGTACTTC. Amino acids: CASSYMGTQYF.

This clonotype was seen ten or more times. The chain joins TRBV7-2 to TRBJ1-5; 7 positions match TRBD1. V shed 4 bases and J 5 bases; nucleotides not matched to a gene: 5. There are 14 residues in the CDR3. Germline CDR1 and CDR2: SGHTA and FQGNSA. The CDR3 spells CASSSTGNYQPQHF. The CDR3 DNA is TGTGCCAGCAGCTCGACAGGGAACTATCAGCCCCAGCATTTT.

The chain employs TRBV12-3 or TRBV12-4 and TRBJ2-3; 13 bases align to TRBD2. This CDR3 is built from 19 residues. V was pared by 3 bases and J by 0 bases, with 9 bases of the junction left unmatched. The CDR3 is CASSFPTSGGASSTDTQYF. CDR3 DNA: TGTGCCAGCAGTTTCCCAACTAGCGGGGGGGCTTCTAGCACAGATACGCAGTATTTT.

This clonotype was detected a few times. The J gene is TRBJ2-3, the V gene TRBV27; D remains unclear. In germline, CDR1 is MNHEY, CDR2 SMNVEV (reference sequence). V was clipped by 7 bases and J by 2 bases, with 13 bases between them. The CDR3 contains 14 residues. The CDR3 sequence: CASMFLPHTDTQYF. For the CDR3, the DNA is TGTGCCAGCATGTTTCTCCCTCACACAGATACGCAGTATTTT.

This clonotype was found a few times. V is TRBV10-3 and J is TRBJ1-2; D call uncertain. This CDR3 region has 10 residues. Trimming shortened V by 5 bases and J by 9 bases, and 7 bases separated the two germline ends. Germline V gene data show CDR1 as ENHRY and CDR2 as SYGVKD. The CDR3 reads CAISHLCYTF. The CDR3 DNA reads as TGTGCCATCAGTCACCTATGCTACACCTTC.

This clonotype was detected a few times. The J gene is TRBJ2-6, the V gene TRBV7-2; 11 bases map to TRBD2. The J segment lost 0 bases and the V segment lost 0 bases, leaving 1 base of the junction unmatched. The CDR3 loop spans 18 amino acids. The germline V gene has CDR1 SGHTA and CDR2 FQGNSA. CDR3 coding DNA: TGTGCCAGCAGCTTAGCCCTAGCGGGAGGCTCTGGGGCCAACGTCCTGACTTTC. Its translation is CASSLALAGGSGANVLTF.

This clonotype was counted only a few times. This rearrangement joins TRBV24-1 to TRBJ2-3; TRBD2 matches 7 bases. V lost 1 base and J lost 0; bases outside the gene matches: 6. Germline lookup yields CDR1 KGHDR and CDR2 SFDVKD. This CDR3 is built from 17 residues. The CDR3 reads CATSDFWSSGSTDTQYF. DNA for the CDR3: TGTGCCACCAGTGATTTTTGGTCTAGCGGAAGCACAGATACGCAGTATTTT.

The chain recombines TRBV7-2 with TRBJ2-5; D perhaps matches TRBD2 (6 bases). V was cut by 6 bases and J by 4 bases, with 15 bases left in between. The CDR3 consists of 14 residues. Germline V gene data show CDR1 as SGHTA and CDR2 as FQGNSA. The DNA for the CDR3 is TGTGCCAGCAGTTTCGGCGGGGTTCGAGAGACCCAGTACTTC. Protein product: CASSFGGVRETQYF.

CDR3 residues: CASSFGHSNTGELFF. CDR3 nucleotides: TGCGCCAGCAGCTTCGGACACTCGAACACCGGGGAGCTGTTTTTT. The J gene is TRBJ2-2, the V gene TRBV5-1; D is possibly TRBD1 (5 bases). Per the germline V gene, CDR1 is SGHRS and CDR2 is YFSETQ. V was pared by 2 bases and J by 0 bases, with 8 bases between. The CDR3 loop spans 15 amino acids.

This clonotype was observed a handful of times. The chain has TRBV6-1 and TRBJ1-1, with 7 positions matching TRBD1. CDR1 and CDR2 from the germline V gene are MNHNS and SASEGT. V lost 6 bases and J lost 1; bases outside the gene matches: 8. This CDR3 comprises 15 residues. CDR3 sequence reads: CASSTGQLWNTEAFF. DNA for the CDR3: TGTGCCAGCAGCACGGGACAGCTCTGGAACACTGAAGCTTTCTTT.

This clonotype was seen a few times. The V call is TRBV28, the J call TRBJ2-7; 7 positions agree with TRBD1. The CDR3 has 14 residues. With V trimmed by 6 bases and J by 4 bases, 9 bases remained unmatched. The germline V gene encodes CDR1 MDHEN and CDR2 SYDVKM. CDR3 residues: CASRAQDRDYEQYF. CDR3 DNA: TGTGCCAGCAGAGCACAAGACAGGGATTACGAGCAGTACTTC.

The chain has TRBV28 and TRBJ2-5; D is uncertain. V gave up 3 bases and J gave up 11 bases, with 10 bases separating them. In germline, CDR1 is MDHEN, CDR2 SYDVKM. This CDR3 contains 11 residues. CDR3 loop: CASSLIGPQYF. The CDR3 DNA sequence: TGTGCCAGCAGTTTGATTGGGCCGCAGTACTTC.

This clonotype was seen repeatedly, ten times or more. The chain combines TRBV2 with TRBJ2-1; no firm D call. V was pared by 1 base and J by 3 bases, with 7 bases between. Germline CDR1 reads SNHLY; CDR2 reads FYNNEI. The CDR3 runs to 14 residues. The chain's CDR3 is CASSEERNYNEQFF. DNA for the CDR3: TGTGCCAGCAGTGAAGAAAGGAACTACAATGAGCAGTTCTTC. The variable domain in full, with the rest retrieved from reference TRBV2 and TRBJ2-1, is EPEVTQTPSHQVTQMGQEVILRCVPISNHLYFYWYRQILGQKVEFLVSFYNNEISEKSEIFDDQFSVERPDGSNFTLKIRSTKLEDSAMYFCASSEERNYNEQFFGPGTRLTVL.

This clonotype was seen many times. This sequence joins TRBV5-1 and TRBJ2-4, with TRBD2 matching 8 bases. The J segment lost 3 bases and the V segment lost 4 bases, leaving 12 bases of the junction unmatched. There are 17 residues in the CDR3. Germline V gene data show CDR1 as SGHRS and CDR2 as YFSETQ. CDR3 coding DNA: TGCGCCAGCAGCCCGGGACTAGGAGGTGTGGTCAAAAACATTCAGTACTTC. Protein sequence: CASSPGLGGVVKNIQYF.

The V and J genes are TRBV4-2 and TRBJ2-1; 8 nucleotides align to TRBD2. Trimming at V came to 0 bases and at J to 8 bases, leaving 6 bases not matched to a gene. The CDR3 contains 15 residues. CDR1 and CDR2 from the germline V gene are LGHNA and YNFKEQ. The CDR3 loop is CASSQDPLAADEQFF. The CDR3 DNA is TGTGCCAGCAGCCAAGACCCACTAGCGGCAGATGAGCAGTTCTTC.